Following are 15 T cell receptor beta chains from one sample sequenced in a study of early T cells in non-severe SARS-CoV-2 infection. One entry per CDR3 protein, called by TCRdb with MiXCR from the 5' RACE reads. The sample includes roughly 58,000 distinct CDR3 sequences, around a tenth seen only once; the top ten take roughly 10%. The sequencing sample was made of whole blood. These receptors were taken from an adult who was a healthcare worker with PCR-confirmed SARS-CoV-2 infection or an uninfected control (not recorded which).

The V call is TRBV20-1, the J call TRBJ2-5, with TRBD1 matching 7 bases. CDR1 and CDR2 from the germline V gene are DFQATT and SNEGSKA (reference sequence). CDR3 length: 13 residues. The V gene end was trimmed by 8 bases and the J gene end by 0 bases; junction bases not matched to a gene: 6. CDR3 region: CSPQGPNQETQYF. The CDR3 region has the DNA TGCAGTCCACAGGGGCCTAACCAAGAGACCCAGTACTTC.

In its sample, this clonotype was seen a few times. The chain has TRBV3-1 and TRBJ2-7, with D uncertain. In germline, CDR1 is LGHDT, CDR2 YNNKEL (reference sequence). This CDR3 is 11 amino acids long. V lost 3 bases and J 7 bases, leaving 7 bases between the germline ends. The DNA for the CDR3 is TGTGCCAGCAGCCAGGGTTGGGAGCAGTACTTC. Its protein is CASSQGWEQYF.

This clonotype has at least ten counts. The gene calls are TRBV12-3 or TRBV12-4 and TRBJ1-1, with TRBD1 identical over 7 bases. The CDR3 runs to 13 residues. V was clipped by 7 bases and J by 6 bases; unmatched bases: 8. CDR3 amino acids: CASITTGSAEAFF. The CDR3 bases are TGTGCCAGCATTACGACAGGGAGCGCTGAAGCTTTCTTT.

This clonotype appeared a single time. The chain carries TRBV13 and TRBJ2-7; 7 bases map to TRBD2. Germline V gives CDR1 PRHDT, CDR2 FYEKMQ (reference sequence). The CDR3 contains 16 residues. After removal of 0 bases from V and 6 bases from J, the junction contained 11 bases not matched to a gene. The CDR3: CASSLGLRGGSAEQYF. CDR3 in DNA: TGTGCCAGCAGCTTAGGCTTACGTGGCGGGAGTGCCGAGCAGTACTTC.

This clonotype was counted many times. This chain joins TRBV7-9 and TRBJ1-5; 9 nucleotides align to TRBD1. V lost 5 bases, J lost 7 bases, and 9 bases stayed unmatched. The CDR3 runs 15 residues. Per germline, CDR1 SEHNR and CDR2 FQNEAQ (reference sequence). The CDR3 DNA is TGTGCCAGCAGCCGTACAGGGGGCGACGGACAGCCCCAGCATTTT. This sequence encodes CASSRTGGDGQPQHF. The whole variable domain, remainder taken from reference TRBV7-9 and TRBJ1-5, is DTGVSQNPRHKITKRGQNVTFRCDPISEHNRLYWYRQTLGQGPEFLTYFQNEAQLEKSRLLSDRFSAERPKGSFSTLEIQRTEQGDSAMYLCASSRTGGDGQPQHFGDGTRLSIL.

This clonotype was counted ten times or more. J is TRBJ2-3 and V is TRBV12-3 or TRBV12-4, with D unclear. The V gene lost 8 bases and the J gene lost 1 base, with 13 bases spanning the gap. The CDR3 runs 14 residues. In nucleotides, the CDR3 is TGTGCCAGCGATAGTCTACCTGGCACAGATACGCAGTATTTT. Translation gives CASDSLPGTDTQYF.

This clonotype was counted only a few times. The J gene is TRBJ1-1, the V gene TRBV12-5; D uncertain. CDR1 and CDR2 from the germline V gene are LGHNT and FRNRAP. Trimming took 1 base from V and 5 from J, leaving 11 bases between them. The CDR3 spans 14 residues. The DNA of the CDR3 is TGTGCTAGTGGTTTGGCTGGCAGTCCAACTGAAGCTTTCTTT. Its translation is CASGLAGSPTEAFF.

This clonotype came up many times. The chain recombines TRBV18 with TRBJ2-7; no definite D call. The CDR3 length is 12 residues. Germline CDR1 is KGHSH and CDR2 is LQKENI. Trimming shortened V by 3 bases and J by 3 bases, and 6 bases separated the two germline ends. CDR3 residues: CASSPLDYEQYF. The CDR3, as DNA: TGTGCCAGCTCACCCCTCGACTACGAGCAGTACTTC.

This clonotype occurred many times. The chain links TRBV10-2 to TRBJ2-2; D is possibly TRBD1 (6 bases). Germline V CDR1 and CDR2: WSHSY, SAAADI. The CDR3 spans 12 residues. Trimming pared 8 bases from V and 7 bases from J, leaving 11 bases between. CDR3 sequence (DNA): TGCGCCAGCGGGACACTGGGCGGGGAGCTGTTTTTT. Its translation is CASGTLGGELFF.

The rearrangement links TRBV7-3 to TRBJ2-3; 9 bases agree with TRBD2. V shed 1 base, J shed 3 bases, and the junction held 8 bases outside the gene matches. Germline CDR1 and CDR2: SGHTA and FQGTGA. This CDR3 has 17 residues. CDR3 residues: CASSLRRAGGGTDTQYF. The CDR3 DNA reads as TGTGCCAGCAGCTTAAGGCGAGCGGGAGGAGGGACAGATACGCAGTATTTT.

The V and J genes are TRBV6-2 or TRBV6-3 and TRBJ2-7, with TRBD1 identical over 9 bases. Looked up from germline, CDR1 is MNHEY and CDR2 is SVGEGT. Germline trimming cut 2 bases from V and 3 bases from J; bases unmatched to any gene: 5. This CDR3 comprises 15 residues. The CDR3 sequence: CASSYAGQGVYEQYF. In DNA, the CDR3 is TGTGCCAGCAGTTACGCGGGACAGGGTGTCTACGAGCAGTACTTC.

This clonotype was detected ten times or more. The gene calls are TRBV3-1 and TRBJ2-1; D not certain. The germline CDR1 and CDR2 sequences are LGHDT and YNNKEL (reference sequence). Trimming took 5 bases from V and 6 from J, leaving 17 bases between them. The CDR3 has 15 residues. The CDR3: CASSSAIYDPNEQFF. The CDR3 DNA reads as TGTGCCAGCAGCTCAGCCATCTACGACCCCAATGAGCAGTTCTTC.

This clonotype occurred a few times. V gene TRBV10-3 combines with J gene TRBJ2-3; 9 positions match TRBD2. V lost 10 bases and J lost 5; bases outside the gene matches: 16. Germline CDR1 is ENHRY and CDR2 is SYGVKD. The length of the CDR3 is 16 residues. This CDR3 is CATTPSRGGGEDTQYF. The CDR3 nucleotides read TGTGCCACCACCCCTAGCCGCGGGGGGGGTGAAGATACGCAGTATTTT.

The V and J genes are TRBV3-1 and TRBJ1-4, with TRBD1 matching 9 bases. The CDR3 sequence is 13 residues long. V was clipped by 3 bases and J by 9 bases; unmatched bases: 2. Germline CDR1 and CDR2: LGHDT and YNNKEL (reference sequence). The DNA of the CDR3 is TGTGCCAGCAGCCAGGGGACAGGGAAAAAACTGTTTTTT. Protein sequence: CASSQGTGKKLFF.

This clonotype was seen a handful of times. V and J are TRBV5-1 and TRBJ1-4, with D perhaps TRBD1 (6 bases). Germline loops: CDR1 SGHRS, CDR2 YFSETQ. This CDR3 comprises 15 residues. The V gene lost 2 bases and the J gene lost 1 base, with 9 bases spanning the gap. CDR3 bases: TGCGCCAGCAGCTTACAGGGCATAACTAATGAAAAACTGTTTTTT. This encodes CASSLQGITNEKLFF.